The next 22 T cell receptor beta chains were all read from a single sample in a study of cytomegalovirus exposure and HLA in healthy donors. 13 Jbeta primers and 60 Vbeta primers were used for the PCR. Some clones are missing from TCRdb's copy, which holds only in-frame ones; the method was immunoSEQ multiplex PCR. The table lists some 140,000 clones, about 80% of them singletons. Sequencing used PBMCs. The receptors were gathered from a male donor in good health and CMV-seropositive.

The chain couples TRBV29-1 to TRBJ2-2, with TRBD2 matching 8 bases. V lost 8 bases and J lost 1; bases outside the gene matches: 6. The CDR3 sequence is 14 residues long. Germline V CDR1 and CDR2: SQVTM, ANQGSEA. DNA of the CDR3: TGCAGCTCTTCGGGAGGGGTGAACACCGGGGAGCTGTTTTTT. Its translation is CSSSGGVNTGELFF.

V is TRBV27 and J is TRBJ2-7, with 8 bases that match TRBD2. Germline loops: CDR1 MNHEY, CDR2 SMNVEV (reference sequence). The J segment lost 7 bases and the V segment lost 6 bases, leaving 5 bases of the junction unmatched. This CDR3 contains 12 residues. In DNA form, the CDR3 reads TGTGCCAGCAGCGCGGGGGGAGGGGAGCAGTACTTC. This sequence encodes CASSAGGGEQYF.

This chain uses TRBV18 with TRBJ2-7; 9 bases align to TRBD1. After removal of 7 bases from V and 5 bases from J, the junction contained 12 bases not matched to a gene. Germline V lookup: CDR1 KGHSH, CDR2 LQKENI. The CDR3 is made up of 15 amino acids. The CDR3 region is CASLIDRGNLDEQYF. The CDR3 DNA follows: TGTGCCAGCTTAATCGACAGGGGGAATTTGGACGAGCAGTACTTC.

The CDR3 sequence is CAWTVHPKETQYF. CDR3 in DNA: TGTGCCTGGACGGTGCACCCTAAAGAGACCCAGTACTTC. The rearrangement uses TRBV30 and TRBJ2-5; unclear D gene. The germline V gene encodes CDR1 GTSNPN and CDR2 SVGIG (reference sequence). The CDR3 runs to 13 residues. The germline V and J ends were trimmed by 4 bases and 3 bases, with 12 bases remaining between them.

In DNA form, the CDR3 reads TGTGCCAGCAGCGTCGGACTGGGCTTGCAGCCCCAGCATTTT. It translates to CASSVGLGLQPQHF. V usage is TRBV5-6 and J usage is TRBJ1-5; no reliable D call. Germline assignment: CDR1 SGHDT and CDR2 YYEEEE. The CDR3 runs to 14 residues. V dropped 4 bases and J dropped 7 bases, with 15 bases sitting between them. The entire variable domain, with the rest obtained from reference TRBV5-6 and TRBJ1-5, is as follows: DAGVTQSPTHLIKTRGQQVTLRCSPKSGHDTVSWYQQALGQGPQFIFQYYEEEERQRGNFPDRFSGHQFPNYSSELNVNALLLGDSALYLCASSVGLGLQPQHFGDGTRLSIL.

The gene calls are TRBV5-1 and TRBJ2-3; 7 nucleotides line up with TRBD2. This CDR3 is built from 18 residues. CDR1 is SGHRS and CDR2 is YFSETQ in the germline V gene. Unmatched junction bases numbered 12, after V lost 0 bases and J lost 2 bases. CDR3 sequence (DNA): TGCGCCAGCAGCTTGGGGTTTTTGAGCGGGACGATCACAGATACGCAGTATTTT. Protein sequence: CASSLGFLSGTITDTQYF.

The V gene is TRBV19, the J gene TRBJ2-5, with 8 bases lining up with TRBD2. Germline loops: CDR1 LNHDA, CDR2 SQIVND (reference sequence). The CDR3 has 17 amino acids. The junction had 17 bases not matched to a gene; V was cut back by 6 bases and J by 5 bases. CDR3 DNA: TGTGCCAGTAGCGTGCGGGGGGCTAGCGGAGGGCGGGAGACCCAGTACTTC. This encodes CASSVRGASGGRETQYF.

The gene calls are TRBV30 and TRBJ2-2, with TRBD2 matching 10 bases. This CDR3 is built from 16 residues. Trimming took 4 bases from V and 7 from J; bases not matched to a gene: 12. In germline, CDR1 is GTSNPN, CDR2 SVGIG (reference sequence). CDR3 sequence: CAWKKAGGQSIGELFF. The CDR3 DNA reads TGTGCCTGGAAGAAAGCGGGAGGGCAGAGTATCGGGGAGCTGTTTTTT.

Only a few counts were recorded for this clone. The chain joins TRBV5-6 to TRBJ2-7; a weak D match, TRBD2 (6 bases). The CDR3 is 14 amino acids. CDR1 and CDR2 from the germline V gene are SGHDT and YYEEEE. Trimming stripped 6 bases from V and 0 bases from J, with 13 bases between. In DNA, the CDR3 is TGTGCCAGCAAACCCGGGACTCACTCCTACGAGCAGTACTTC. Translating it yields CASKPGTHSYEQYF. The full variable domain, its missing parts supplied by reference TRBV5-6 and TRBJ2-7, is DAGVTQSPTHLIKTRGQQVTLRCSPKSGHDTVSWYQQALGQGPQFIFQYYEEEERQRGNFPDRFSGHQFPNYSSELNVNALLLGDSALYLCASKPGTHSYEQYFGPGTRLTVT.

V and J are TRBV6-5 and TRBJ1-2; D is possibly TRBD1 (6 bases). In germline, CDR1 is MNHEY, CDR2 SVGAGI. V lost 2 bases and J lost 4, with 14 bases in between. The CDR3 runs 15 residues. This chain's CDR3 is CASSYGGSSLYGYTF. The CDR3 nucleotides are TGTGCCAGCAGTTACGGGGGCTCCAGTCTCTATGGCTACACCTTC.

This chain joins TRBV6-5 and TRBJ1-5; D gene unclear. The CDR3 totals 13 residues. V was trimmed by 5 bases and J by 4 bases, leaving 9 bases between them. Germline V gene sequence: CDR1 MNHEY, CDR2 SVGAGI. The CDR3 protein is CASSEDWNQPQHF. The CDR3 coding sequence is TGTGCCAGCAGTGAAGACTGGAATCAGCCCCAGCATTTT.

This chain links TRBV7-6 with TRBJ2-2, with 13 bases fitting TRBD2. Germline values: CDR1 SGHVS, CDR2 FNYEAQ. With V trimmed by 5 bases and J by 5 bases, 2 bases remained unmatched. This CDR3 region has 15 residues. As DNA, the CDR3 is TGTGCCAGCAGCAAACTAGCGGGAGGGACCGGGGAGCTGTTTTTT. Protein product: CASSKLAGGTGELFF.

The CDR3 protein is CASSEAGGAGWETQYF. CDR3 DNA sequence: TGTGCCAGCAGTGAAGCGGGAGGGGCAGGGTGGGAGACCCAGTACTTC. V and J are TRBV6-1 and TRBJ2-5, with 7 bases that match TRBD2. Germline lookup yields CDR1 MNHNS and CDR2 SASEGT. The CDR3 runs 16 residues. The ends lost 0 bases at V and 5 bases at J; junction bases unmatched: 9.

The chain carries TRBV5-1 and TRBJ1-2; the match to TRBD1 covers 8 bases. V shed 4 bases, J shed 1 base, and the junction held 3 bases outside the gene matches. The length of the CDR3 is 14 residues. CDR1 is SGHRS and CDR2 is YFSETQ in the germline V gene. The CDR3 nucleotides read TGCGCCAGCAGCACCAGGGGGCTTAACTATGGCTACACCTTC. Protein: CASSTRGLNYGYTF.

J is TRBJ1-1 and V is TRBV7-9, with 11 bases matching TRBD1. The CDR3 is made up of 17 amino acids. V gave up 3 bases and J gave up 6 bases; unmatched junction bases: 12. From germline, CDR1 is SEHNR and CDR2 FQNEAQ (reference sequence). For the CDR3, the DNA is TGTGCCAGCAGCTTCCCCCCAGGCAGGACAGGGGGCTCTGAAGCTTTCTTT. As protein: CASSFPPGRTGGSEAFF.

The CDR3 region has the DNA TGTGCCAGCAGCTTGGGGCGGGGGGGTGGGGAAGATACGCAGTATTTT. Translating it yields CASSLGRGGGEDTQYF. The chain employs TRBV5-4 and TRBJ2-3, with 9 bases that match TRBD2. V shed 0 bases, J shed 5 bases, and the junction held 7 bases outside the gene matches. CDR3 length: 16 amino acids. The germline gives CDR1 SGHNT, CDR2 YYREEE (reference sequence).

This chain joins TRBV2 and TRBJ1-5; unclear D gene. This CDR3 comprises 18 residues. Germline V CDR1 and CDR2: SNHLY, FYNNEI. V was cut by 6 bases and J by 0 bases, with 21 bases left in between. Written as DNA, the CDR3 is TGTGCCAGCAGCGCCCATCGGGGAGGACCCATTAGCAATCAGCCCCAGCATTTT. Protein sequence: CASSAHRGGPISNQPQHF.

The chain couples TRBV27 to TRBJ2-1, with 13 positions matching TRBD2. J lost 0 bases, V lost 0 bases, and 8 bases had no gene match. Germline CDR1 and CDR2: MNHEY and SMNVEV (reference sequence). The CDR3 loop spans 20 amino acids. The CDR3 protein is CASSLSAPTSGGASYNEQFF. The CDR3 nucleotides read TGTGCCAGCAGTTTATCGGCCCCCACTAGCGGGGGGGCCTCCTACAATGAGCAGTTCTTC.

The count of this clone is one. The chain carries TRBV7-9 and TRBJ1-1; D perhaps matches TRBD1 (6 bases). The V gene's germline CDR1 is SEHNR and CDR2 FQNEAQ (reference sequence). The CDR3 is 13 residues long. V was trimmed by 5 bases and J by 5 bases, leaving 12 bases between them. Here the CDR3 DNA reads TGTGCCAGCAGCCCCTTCCAGGGGACTGAAGCTTTCTTT. It encodes CASSPFQGTEAFF.

Here the CDR3 DNA reads TGTGCCAGCAGCTTAGAGGCTAGCGGGAGTAAAGATACGCAGTATTTT. This codes for CASSLEASGSKDTQYF. The chain combines TRBV7-9 with TRBJ2-3; the match to TRBD2 covers 10 bases. The CDR3 is 16 residues long. CDR1 and CDR2 from the germline V gene are SEHNR and FQNEAQ (reference sequence). V was clipped by 1 base and J by 5 bases; unmatched bases: 6.

This CDR3 is CASSPLEAEQFF. For the CDR3, the DNA is TGTGCCAGCAGCCCCCTCGAGGCAGAGCAGTTCTTC. The J gene is TRBJ2-1, the V gene TRBV7-6; D is uncertain. The CDR3 loop spans 12 amino acids. The germline CDR1 and CDR2 sequences are SGHVS and FNYEAQ. V was shortened by 5 bases and J by 10 bases, with 12 bases between the two germline ends.

A few counts support this clone. The V gene is TRBV27, the J gene TRBJ2-5, with 9 bases aligning to TRBD2. CDR3 length: 15 amino acids. Germline CDR1 is MNHEY and CDR2 is SMNVEV (reference sequence). Trimming at V came to 2 bases and at J to 5 bases, leaving 6 bases not matched to a gene. In DNA, the CDR3 is TGTGCCAGCAGTTTAGGCGGGGGGGCTTGGGAGACCCAGTACTTC. It is translated as CASSLGGGAWETQYF.